This T cell receptor beta chain was documented in a study of blood T cell repertoires in COVID-19 (dated by TCRdb to about 2020). Background on the whole study: The collaborator samples originated in the United States, Italy and Spain and spanned the acute and convalescent phases of COVID-19. The prospective study material was composed of cDNA or gDNA derived from T cells, B-cell-depleted T cells, or PBMCs. The dataset comprised deeply sampled blood TCRbeta repertoires from subjects exposed to, actively infected with, or recovered from COVID-19. The repertoires were released in a freely available public database intended as a resource for research on the immune response to SARS-CoV-2. The samples were drawn from the first 160 participants of the ongoing ImmuneRACE study and from some 1,300 subjects provided by 6 global collaborators. Nearly every sample came with metadata listing a de-identified subject ID, COVID-19 status, age in years and sex. Where HLA class I and class II types were available, the types were taken from metadata supplied by the sample provider, not from assay-based typing.

Enrolling through a virtual design, the prospective study's participants ranged in age from roughly 18 to 100 years and lived across approximately 25 United States geographic areas. Cohort assignment in the prospective study relied on participant-reported clinical history from a screening survey and a study questionnaire. Each participant in the prospective study had whole blood, serum and a nasopharyngeal or oropharyngeal swab collected by mobile phlebotomists. Prospective study participants could optionally give additional blood draws and questionnaires over an approximately 2-month period. Before DNA extraction, prospective study blood samples were shipped either frozen or at room temperature. CDR1 and CDR2 (WNHNN, SYGVQD) derive from the germline V gene (reference sequence). Trimming accounts for 8 bases at V and 5 bases at J, while the number of junction bases matched to no gene is 11. Including cysteine and phenylalanine, the CDR3 has 15 amino acids. Only CDR3 DNA is held: 45 bases, read in frame from base 1.

The immunoSEQ Assay, a bias-controlled multiplex PCR, was used to amplify TCRbeta CDR3 regions from genomic DNA. For the original study's pipeline: The number of nucleated cells in each sample was estimated by amplification of reference gene primers within the assay. Sequence reads were collapsed and filtered to measure the absolute abundance of every unique TCRbeta CDR3 rearrangement. For each sample, productive Simpson clonality was calculated by taking the square root of Simpson's diversity index across productive rearrangements. TCRdb provides this immuneACCESS table in a form limited to in-frame rearrangements. Some clones are lacking; in checked studies, under half of them reflect an unresolved V gene, and why the rest are absent is not known. V, J and clone size are taken as reported in that table, and D and trimming were inferred from the DNA itself. This sample has 200,000 or so clones in its table, and over 75% of those were observed once. The ten largest make up about 3.5% of the sample.

Remarks on this clone: It has no known antigen specificity. No base quality values were provided; no much bigger clone lies one nucleotide off.

On the study overall, not on this receptor specifically: Clinical and demographic metadata were provided uncurated, with the amount varying by source and participant.

Sequenced: PBMCs or T cells enriched from blood (not recorded which). This clonotype originated in a young woman in a cohort exposed to, infected with or recovered from COVID-19 (not recorded which). The V and J genes are TRBV10-1 and TRBJ2-1; 8 central bases correspond to TRBD2. The CDR3 region has the sequence CASSSGAGGHNEQFF. The sequenced DNA: TGCGCCAGCTCGTCGGGGGCGGGAGGACACAATGAGCAGTTCTTC.